The T cell receptor (beta chain) under discussion was sequenced for a study of blood T cell repertoires in COVID-19. This CDR3 spans 14 amino acids. The V end was cut by 6 bases, the J end by 5 bases, with 16 bases between. Looked up from germline, CDR1 is MNHEY and CDR2 is SVGAGI. In the original processing: Estimation of nucleated cell counts relied on the amplification of reference gene primers. Measured with immunoSEQ multiplex PCR; TCRdb has only the in-frame clones, and not every one. The V and J calls and clone size are taken from that table; D and trimming were inferred from the DNA. The sample lists 100,000 to 150,000 clones, roughly 88% seen once, with roughly 1.2% in the top ten.

The sample taken for sequencing was peripheral blood. The TCR was taken from a woman older than 75 with acute or convalescent COVID-19. This chain uses TRBV6-5 with TRBJ1-2; possible D gene TRBD1, 5 bases. CDR3 DNA sequence: TGTGCCAGCAGCCCACAGGCAGGGCCTTATGGCTACACCTTC. It codes for CASSPQAGPYGYTF.